This passage covers 23 T cell receptor beta chains from one sample sequenced in a study of blood T cells in healthy people across ages. It was with a sample-barcoded 5' primer and a J-beta primer mix that a second PCR of about 6 to 11 cycles was run. Using its own MiXCR run on the 5' RACE reads, TCRdb lists one record per CDR3 protein. This sample has fewer than 950,000 distinct CDR3 sequences, with 36% found just once. Sequencing input: blood. The receptors were gathered from a man in his late teens or twenties in good health.

The chain has TRBV4-1 and TRBJ1-4; 7 nucleotides line up with TRBD1. Germline V gene lookup returns CDR1 MGHRA and CDR2 YSYEKL. This CDR3 is 15 amino acids long. The trim removed 3 bases at V and 7 bases at J, leaving 8 bases unmatched. As DNA, the CDR3 is TGCGCCAGCAGCCACACGGACAGGTCAGCTGAAAAACTGTTTTTT. Translating it yields CASSHTDRSAEKLFF.

This clonotype was seen a handful of times. V is TRBV2 and J is TRBJ1-1; D is unclear. The germline CDR1 and CDR2 sequences are SNHLY and FYNNEI. Trimming took off 6 bases at V and 1 base at J, with 12 bases between the two ends. The CDR3 length is 14 residues. The CDR3 sequence is CASSHGSPNTEAFF. The CDR3 nucleotides read TGTGCCAGCAGCCACGGGAGCCCGAACACTGAAGCTTTCTTT.

This clonotype was observed at least ten times. V and J are TRBV29-1 and TRBJ2-5; D not certain. Germline CDR1 is SQVTM and CDR2 is ANQGSEA. The CDR3 consists of 13 residues. Trimming removed 6 bases at V and 1 base at J, with 12 bases between. CDR3 in amino acids: CSVAVDFQETQYF. CDR3 in DNA: TGCAGCGTCGCCGTTGACTTCCAAGAGACCCAGTACTTC. The entire variable domain, with the rest obtained from reference TRBV29-1 and TRBJ2-5, is as follows: SAVISQKPSRDICQRGTSLTIQCQVDSQVTMMFWYRQQPGQSLTLIATANQGSEATYESGFVIDKFPISRPNLTFSTLTVSNMSPEDSSIYLCSVAVDFQETQYFGPGTRLLVL.

This clonotype occurred a few times. This chain uses TRBV4-1 with TRBJ2-1; 10 nucleotides match TRBD2. CDR3 length equals 17 residues. In germline, CDR1 is MGHRA, CDR2 YSYEKL. Trimming took 2 bases from V and 3 from J; bases not matched to a gene: 7. The CDR3 is CASSQFSLAGDYNEQFF. For the CDR3, the DNA is TGCGCCAGCAGCCAATTTTCTCTAGCGGGGGACTACAATGAGCAGTTCTTC.

The rearrangement links TRBV20-1 to TRBJ1-5; D uncertain. The ends were cut back, 2 bases at V and 3 bases at J, with 14 bases in the middle. Germline CDR1 reads DFQATT; CDR2 reads SNEGSKA (reference sequence). This CDR3 region has 15 residues. This CDR3 is CSARPAGGLNQPQHF. As DNA, the CDR3 is TGCAGTGCTAGACCCGCCGGCGGCCTCAATCAGCCCCAGCATTTT.

The chain joins TRBV7-2 to TRBJ1-2, with D possibly being TRBD1 (5 bases). V was cut by 0 bases and J by 6 bases, with 8 bases left in between. Germline V gives CDR1 SGHTA, CDR2 FQGNSA. The CDR3 covers 13 residues. The CDR3 loop reads CASSLAGVDGYTF. In DNA, the CDR3 is TGTGCCAGCAGCTTAGCGGGGGTGGATGGCTACACCTTC.

For this clonotype: Mismatch with germline at one junction end may stem from a read error. The CDR3 nucleotides are TGTGCCAGCAGCCTCCAGGGTTCTGGGGCCGACGTCCTGACTTTC. Its translation is CASSLQGSGADVLTF. The chain employs TRBV6-2 or TRBV6-3 and TRBJ2-6; D perhaps matches TRBD1 (5 bases). Germline V gene lookup returns CDR1 MNHEY and CDR2 SVGEGT. The CDR3 covers 15 residues.

This clonotype appeared a few times. This CDR3 reads CASSFLAGSQETQYF. The CDR3 nucleotides read TGTGCCAGCAGCTTCCTTGCGGGGAGTCAAGAGACCCAGTACTTC. The chain has TRBV5-5 and TRBJ2-5; a weak D match, TRBD2 (6 bases). Germline assignment: CDR1 SGHKS and CDR2 YYEKEE (reference sequence). The CDR3 is 15 amino acids. V was pared by 2 bases and J by 2 bases, with 13 bases between.

The chain recombines TRBV12-3 or TRBV12-4 with TRBJ1-5; tentative D call: TRBD1 (6 bases). V lost 5 bases to trimming and J lost 0 bases, with 14 bases between them. This CDR3 contains 16 residues. CDR3 loop: CASSLLGGFSNQPQHF. The CDR3 DNA reads TGTGCCAGCAGTCTTCTAGGGGGGTTTAGCAATCAGCCCCAGCATTTT.

Concerning this clonotype itself: A read error may account for a junction end that differs from germline. The chain uses TRBV15 and TRBJ1-5; a possible D gene is TRBD1 (6 bases). Germline assignment: CDR1 LNHNV and CDR2 YYDKDF (reference sequence). The CDR3 contains 16 residues. CDR3 nucleotides: TGTGCCACCAGCAGAGAGGCGGCAGGGGCCTTAAAGCCCCGGCATTTT. It encodes CATSREAAGALKPRHF.

This clonotype came up a few times. The chain joins TRBV13 to TRBJ1-2; tentative D call: TRBD1 (5 bases). The CDR3 consists of 16 residues. The V gene's germline CDR1 is PRHDT and CDR2 FYEKMQ (reference sequence). V was clipped by 5 bases and J by 2 bases, with 18 bases between them. CDR3 region: CASSGDDSLTNYGYTF. The CDR3 DNA reads TGTGCCAGCAGCGGAGACGACAGCCTAACAAACTATGGCTACACCTTC.

This clonotype appeared many times. This chain joins TRBV5-1 and TRBJ1-1; D may be TRBD1 (5 bases). V shed 4 bases and J shed 1 base, with 14 bases lying between them. The V gene's germline CDR1 is SGHRS and CDR2 YFSETQ. This CDR3 is 15 amino acids long. The CDR3 loop is CASSQGRRANTEAFF. CDR3 in DNA: TGCGCCAGCAGCCAGGGACGGAGGGCGAACACTGAAGCTTTCTTT.

This clonotype was seen only once. The chain uses TRBV7-9 and TRBJ2-5, with TRBD2 matching over 9 bases. The J call may be faulty, since TRBJ2-1 better matches the DNA end. The CDR3 runs 14 residues. Germline-derived CDR1 and CDR2 are SEHNR and FQNEAQ (reference sequence). CDR3 sequence (DNA): TGTGCCAGCAGCGGGTTAGCGGGGGAAGAGACCCAGTTCTTC. It is translated as CASSGLAGEETQFF.

This sequence joins TRBV29-1 and TRBJ2-4; 7 nucleotides align to TRBD1. J was trimmed by 0 bases and V by 6 bases; bases with no gene match: 8. The CDR3 has 15 residues. Germline CDR1 is SQVTM and CDR2 is ANQGSEA. The CDR3 nucleotides are TGCAGCGTCCTAGACAGGGTGAAAGCCAAAAACATTCAGTACTTC. Its translation: CSVLDRVKAKNIQYF.

The rearrangement joins TRBV18 to TRBJ2-5; D is perhaps TRBD2 (5 bases). This CDR3 contains 15 residues. Between the trimmed V and J ends, which lost 4 bases and 3 bases, there was a span of 15 bases. The germline gives CDR1 KGHSH, CDR2 LQKENI. CDR3 in DNA: TGTGCCAGCTCACGGGTTAAGGACTTCAAAGAGACCCAGTACTTC. The encoded protein is CASSRVKDFKETQYF.

This chain links TRBV20-1 with TRBJ2-1; 8 bases are a match to TRBD1. Germline V lookup: CDR1 DFQATT, CDR2 SNEGSKA (reference sequence). This CDR3 is built from 13 residues. V trimming: 4 bases; J trimming: 9 bases; junction bases outside the gene matches: 8. The CDR3 is CSATDRVRGEQFF. The DNA for the CDR3 is TGCAGTGCTACGGACAGGGTGCGGGGTGAGCAGTTCTTC.

This clonotype was observed a handful of times. The chain carries TRBV5-6 and TRBJ2-1, with D tentatively TRBD1 or TRBD2 (6 bases each). V gave up 0 bases and J gave up 0 bases, with 10 bases separating them. The CDR3 spans 16 residues. Germline V gives CDR1 SGHDT, CDR2 YYEEEE. The CDR3: CASSLGGAPSYNEQFF. CDR3 sequence (DNA): TGTGCCAGCAGCTTGGGGGGGGCTCCCTCCTACAATGAGCAGTTCTTC. Supplemented by reference TRBV5-6 and TRBJ2-1, the full variable domain reads DAGVTQSPTHLIKTRGQQVTLRCSPKSGHDTVSWYQQALGQGPQFIFQYYEEEERQRGNFPDRFSGHQFPNYSSELNVNALLLGDSALYLCASSLGGAPSYNEQFFGPGTRLTVL.

This chain uses TRBV5-5 with TRBJ2-7; 12 nucleotides agree with TRBD2. The germline CDR1 and CDR2 sequences are SGHKS and YYEKEE (reference sequence). CDR3 size: 15 residues. The ends lost 6 bases at V and 7 bases at J; junction bases unmatched: 11. The CDR3 DNA is TGTGCCAGCACCTGGAGCCTAGCGGGGGGGCATGAGCAGTACTTC. It is translated as CASTWSLAGGHEQYF.

The V and J genes are TRBV20-1 and TRBJ1-6, with TRBD1 identical over 9 bases. The germline V gene encodes CDR1 DFQATT and CDR2 SNEGSKA (reference sequence). The CDR3 spans 14 residues. Trimming at V came to 5 bases and at J to 10 bases, leaving 9 bases not matched to a gene. Here the CDR3 DNA reads TGCAGTGCTCCCCGGGACAGGGTTGACTCACCCCTCCACTTT. Protein sequence: CSAPRDRVDSPLHF.

This clonotype was seen only a few times. This chain connects TRBV5-1 to TRBJ1-6; 10 bases agree with TRBD1. The V and J ends lost 4 bases and 5 bases, in that order; junction bases with no gene match: 3. This CDR3 contains 15 residues. The germline gives CDR1 SGHRS, CDR2 YFSETQ. The CDR3 DNA sequence: TGCGCCAGCAGCGACAGGGGGCGAGATAATTCACCCCTCCACTTT. Translating gives CASSDRGRDNSPLHF.

The table lists this clonotype with a few counts. The chain is built from TRBV21-1 and TRBJ2-1; the table calls TRBD1, which could not be checked here. TRBV21-1 is listed as a pseudogene. The length of the CDR3 is 18 residues. The CDR3 DNA is TGTGCCAGCAGTTTCCCCCAGAGGCTAGCTGGCTCCTACAATGAGCAGTTCTTC. Amino acids: CASSFPQRLAGSYNEQFF.

V usage is TRBV10-3 and J usage is TRBJ2-3; no reliable D call. Germline V gives CDR1 ENHRY, CDR2 SYGVKD. Deletions cut 2 bases from V and 0 bases from J, with 6 bases between. CDR3 length: 14 amino acids. In nucleotides, the CDR3 is TGTGCCATCAGTGAGGAATATAGCACAGATACGCAGTATTTT. Its translation: CAISEEYSTDTQYF.

This chain uses TRBV5-4 with TRBJ1-1, with D perhaps matching TRBD1 (5 bases). V lost 1 base and J 11 bases, leaving 12 bases between the germline ends. Germline V gene sequence: CDR1 SGHNT, CDR2 YYREEE (reference sequence). The CDR3 runs 12 residues. CDR3 DNA: TGTGCCAGCAGCTTGAGCGGCAGGGACGCTTTCTTT. Protein product: CASSLSGRDAFF. The entire variable domain, with the rest obtained from reference TRBV5-4 and TRBJ1-1, is as follows: ETGVTQSPTHLIKTRGQQVTLRCSSQSGHNTVSWYQQALGQGPQFIFQYYREEENGRGNFPPRFSGLQFPNYSSELNVNALELDDSALYLCASSLSGRDAFFGQGTRLTVV.